Below are 20 T cell receptor beta chains sequenced from a single sample in a study of blood T cell repertoires in COVID-19. Profiling relied on immunoSEQ multiplex PCR, and the TCRdb table lists in-frame clones only, not all of them. The sample lists 150,000 to 200,000 clones, around 86% occurring once. The material sequenced was peripheral blood. The receptors were sampled from an older woman with COVID-19, enrolled during active disease.

This clone was detected a few times. This chain joins TRBV18 and TRBJ1-6; D not resolved. This CDR3 contains 14 residues. Between the trimmed V and J ends, which lost 3 bases and 10 bases, there was a span of 13 bases. Looked up from germline, CDR1 is KGHSH and CDR2 is LQKENI. CDR3 residues: CASSPALAGSPLHF. For the CDR3, the DNA is TGTGCCAGCTCACCGGCCCTAGCGGGCTCACCCCTCCACTTT.

The chain carries TRBV11-1 and TRBJ2-1, with D unresolved. The germline gives CDR1 SGHAT, CDR2 FQDESV (reference sequence). Trimming took off 2 bases at V and 5 bases at J, with 7 bases between the two ends. The CDR3 has 13 amino acids. The CDR3 loop is CASSLSPDNEQFF. The CDR3 nucleotides are TGTGCCAGCAGCTTATCCCCTGACAATGAGCAGTTCTTC.

This chain uses TRBV6-5 with TRBJ2-2; a weak D match, TRBD1 (6 bases). Germline assignment: CDR1 MNHEY and CDR2 SVGAGI. Deletions cut 5 bases from V and 4 bases from J, with 14 bases between. CDR3 length: 15 residues. CDR3 sequence: CASSTQGGSTGELFF. The CDR3 DNA reads as TGTGCCAGCAGTACACAGGGTGGGAGCACCGGGGAGCTGTTTTTT.

The V gene is TRBV14, the J gene TRBJ1-5; D is ambiguous. Germline CDR1 and CDR2: SGHDN and FVKESK. This CDR3 has 13 residues. Trimming removed 0 bases from V and 5 bases from J, with 5 bases in between. The CDR3 spells CASSQETYQPQHF. CDR3 nucleotides: TGTGCCAGCAGCCAAGAAACATATCAGCCCCAGCATTTT.

The sample holds one count of this clone. The chain couples TRBV2 to TRBJ2-2, with D perhaps matching TRBD1 (6 bases). Germline values: CDR1 SNHLY, CDR2 FYNNEI. V was shortened by 5 bases and J by 7 bases, with 14 bases between the two germline ends. This CDR3 is built from 14 residues. The CDR3 protein is CASSRTVQSGELFF. The CDR3 DNA sequence: TGTGCCAGCAGTCGGACAGTCCAAAGCGGGGAGCTGTTTTTT.

This clone was seen a few times. V gene TRBV5-4 combines with J gene TRBJ2-7; TRBD1 agrees at 8 bases. CDR3 size: 16 residues. Trimming at V came to 3 bases and at J to 5 bases, leaving 13 bases not matched to a gene. Germline CDR1 and CDR2: SGHNT and YYREEE (reference sequence). The CDR3 DNA sequence: TGTGCCAGCAGCTCGGGTCAATATAGGACAGGGAACGAGCAGTACTTC. It is translated as CASSSGQYRTGNEQYF.

The chain carries TRBV5-4 and TRBJ2-1; D might be TRBD2 (6 bases). The germline CDR1 and CDR2 sequences are SGHNT and YYREEE (reference sequence). This CDR3 has 13 residues. For the CDR3, the DNA is TGTGCTTGGGCGGGGCTTCGCTACAATGAGCAGTTCTTC. Translating it yields CAWAGLRYNEQFF.

The gene calls are TRBV5-1 and TRBJ2-1; 11 bases are shared with TRBD2. V trimming: 4 bases; J trimming: 16 bases; junction bases outside the gene matches: 7. Germline CDR1 SGHRS, CDR2 YFSETQ. This CDR3 region has 12 residues. Written as DNA, the CDR3 is TGCGCCAGCAGCCTACTAGCGGGAGAATTTTTCTTC. It specifies CASSLLAGEFFF.

The CDR3 DNA is TGTGCCAGCAGCCCGAGGGTAGCAACTAATGAAAAACTGTTTTTT. Protein: CASSPRVATNEKLFF. The chain employs TRBV5-6 and TRBJ1-4; D not resolved. The V gene lost 4 bases and the J gene lost 0 bases, with 10 bases spanning the gap. The CDR3 runs 15 residues. Germline loops: CDR1 SGHDT, CDR2 YYEEEE.

The table lists this clone with many counts. J is TRBJ2-7 and V is TRBV9; 10 bases align to TRBD2. Germline V lookup: CDR1 SGDLS, CDR2 YYNGEE. The CDR3 has 16 residues. Trimming removed 0 bases from V and 3 bases from J; junction bases left unmatched: 6. For the CDR3, the DNA is TGTGCCAGCAGCGTAGCCGCTAGCGGGAGTGGCTACGAGCAGTACTTC. This encodes CASSVAASGSGYEQYF.

This clone has only one observation. The chain couples TRBV2 to TRBJ1-5; TRBD1 aligns across 7 bases. CDR1 and CDR2 from the germline V gene are SNHLY and FYNNEI. V shed 7 bases and J 3 bases; nucleotides not matched to a gene: 3. The CDR3 totals 13 residues. The CDR3 DNA reads TGTGCCAGCAAGGGGACAGACAATCAGCCCCAGCATTTT. This gives the protein CASKGTDNQPQHF.

The chain is built from TRBV6-5 and TRBJ1-2; 8 bases are a match to TRBD1. The trim removed 4 bases at V and 5 bases at J, leaving 9 bases unmatched. The CDR3 has 15 residues. Germline assignment: CDR1 MNHEY and CDR2 SVGAGI. CDR3 nucleotides: TGTGCCAGCAGTTCCCCACGGACAGGGAGATATGGCTACACCTTC. Translation: CASSSPRTGRYGYTF.

CDR3 region: CASSSEPSGVYNEQFF. Written as DNA, the CDR3 is TGCGCCAGCAGCTCGGAGCCTAGCGGAGTATACAATGAGCAGTTCTTC. The chain is built from TRBV5-1 and TRBJ2-1; 7 bases map to TRBD2. V was clipped by 3 bases and J by 4 bases; unmatched bases: 10. This CDR3 comprises 16 residues. CDR1 SGHRS and CDR2 YFSETQ come from the germline V gene.

The V and J genes are TRBV2 and TRBJ2-7; tentatively, D is TRBD2 (5 bases). Germline lookup yields CDR1 SNHLY and CDR2 FYNNEI. Trimming removed 3 bases at V and 5 bases at J, with 17 bases between. The length of the CDR3 is 15 residues. The CDR3 sequence is CASSDVRDFGHEQYF. In DNA form, the CDR3 reads TGTGCCAGCAGTGATGTTCGGGATTTTGGCCACGAGCAGTACTTC.

V usage is TRBV3-1 (or the pseudogene TRBV3-2) and J usage is TRBJ1-6; 7 positions match TRBD1. The CDR3 covers 18 residues. CDR1 is LGHDT and CDR2 is YNNKEL in the germline V gene (reference sequence). With V trimmed by 6 bases and J by 0 bases, 11 bases remained unmatched. CDR3 loop: CASRLGGGRGSYNSPLHF. The CDR3 DNA is TGTGCCAGCAGATTAGGAGGGGGCCGGGGCTCCTATAATTCACCCCTCCACTTT.

The rearrangement joins TRBV5-4 to TRBJ2-3; tentatively, D is TRBD1 (6 bases). The CDR3 totals 15 residues. Germline V gene data show CDR1 as SGHNT and CDR2 as YYREEE (reference sequence). V gave up 2 bases and J gave up 4 bases, with 14 bases separating them. The CDR3 protein is CASSFYRARPDTQYF. For the CDR3, the DNA is TGTGCCAGCAGCTTTTACAGGGCCCGTCCAGATACGCAGTATTTT.

This chain joins TRBV7-2 and TRBJ2-5; weak D call: TRBD2 (6 bases). From germline, CDR1 is SGHTA and CDR2 FQGNSA. This CDR3 spans 14 amino acids. The V and J ends lost 4 bases and 4 bases respectively, with 13 bases between them. The CDR3 region is CASSSQLASETQYF. CDR3 nucleotides: TGTGCCAGCAGCTCACAGCTAGCGTCAGAGACCCAGTACTTC.

The chain joins TRBV10-2 to TRBJ1-6, with 10 bases matching TRBD1. The V and J ends lost 5 bases and 6 bases, in that order; junction bases with no gene match: 4. The CDR3 loop spans 15 amino acids. Germline V gene data show CDR1 as WSHSY and CDR2 as SAAADI. The CDR3 coding sequence is TGCGCCAGCAGTCCGGGACAGGGGACTAATTCACCCCTCCACTTT. Its translation is CASSPGQGTNSPLHF.

This chain connects TRBV2 to TRBJ1-5; 10 bases line up with TRBD1. The CDR3 has 14 amino acids. Germline CDR1 is SNHLY and CDR2 is FYNNEI. Losses at the gene ends were 7 bases for V and 5 bases for J; bases not matched to a gene: 5. The CDR3 DNA reads as TGTGCCAGCACCAGGACAGGGGGGGATCAGCCCCAGCATTTT. Amino acid sequence: CASTRTGGDQPQHF.

The chain recombines TRBV6-5 with TRBJ2-7; no clear D gene. Germline V gives CDR1 MNHEY, CDR2 SVGAGI. Trimming took 5 bases from V and 0 from J, leaving 14 bases between them. The CDR3 consists of 15 residues. For the CDR3, the DNA is TGTGCCAGCAGTAACTTCCCAGGAAGCTCCTACGAGCAGTACTTC. This translates into CASSNFPGSSYEQYF.